This T cell receptor (beta chain) was captured by sequencing in a study of T-cell reconstitution after alpha-beta-depleted transplantation in children. There are a few counts of this clonotype. The authors prepared the TCRbeta library with unique molecular identifiers. Each CDR3 protein is one row after TCRdb ran MiXCR on the PCR reads. The profile shows 170,000 or so distinct CDR3 sequences, 6% to 7% of them singletons. The source material was PBMCs from the stem cell graft donor, sampled from the stem cell graft. The TCR comes from a human donor who donated a stem cell graft to a child with Wiskott-Aldrich syndrome.

CDR3 residues: CASSRQGLTEAFF. Here the CDR3 DNA reads TGTGCCAGCAGTAGACAGGGGTTAACTGAAGCTTTCTTT. The chain is built from TRBV6-6 and TRBJ1-1; 8 bases fit TRBD1. This CDR3 has 13 amino acids. Germline CDR1 MNHNY, CDR2 SVGAGI (reference sequence). With 5 bases clipped from V and 5 bases from J, the junction kept 4 bases outside the gene matches.